These T cell receptor beta chains were read from a single sample in a study of T cells in localized non-small cell lung cancer. Some clones are missing from TCRdb's copy, which holds only in-frame ones; the method was immunoSEQ multiplex PCR. The sample records about 1,500 clones, roughly 21% being singletons. Sequenced here: normal lung tissue next to the tumor, sampled before any cancer treatment. The receptors originated from a man aged 35-69 years with stage III lung adenocarcinoma. CDR3s include the opening cysteine and the closing phenylalanine or tryptophan. Clone size is stated in some rows and not others, as once, few, many or a class when expanded.

V gene: TRBV12-5; J gene: TRBJ2-7; clone size: -; CDR3 protein: CASGLLEYEQYF
V gene: TRBV6-8; J gene: TRBJ2-3; clone size: few; CDR3 protein: CASSYSSWGPDTQYF
V gene: TRBV6-8; J gene: TRBJ2-5; clone size: few; CDR3 protein: CASSLYPPDRSETQYF
V gene: TRBV6-8; J gene: TRBJ2-3; clone size: medium-sized; CDR3 protein: CASSDSIGGAGDTQYF
V gene: TRBV11-3; J gene: TRBJ1-1; clone size: medium-sized; CDR3 protein: CASSLVGPDGAEAFF
V gene: TRBV25-1; J gene: TRBJ2-7; clone size: large; CDR3 protein: CASSDTGDYEQYF
V gene: TRBV18; J gene: TRBJ2-7; clone size: -; CDR3 protein: CASSPPTGTYEQYF
V gene: TRBV12-5; J gene: TRBJ1-1; clone size: few; CDR3 protein: CASGETVNTEAFF
V gene: TRBV14; J gene: TRBJ2-5; clone size: -; CDR3 protein: CARALKTQYF
V gene: TRBV4-1; J gene: TRBJ1-6; clone size: few; CDR3 protein: CASSQTDRDGSPLHF
V gene: TRBV2; J gene: TRBJ2-3; clone size: -; CDR3 protein: CASKRGGRTDTQYF
V gene: TRBV6-8; J gene: TRBJ2-5; clone size: few; CDR3 protein: CASSYSTSGISTQYF
V gene: TRBV9; J gene: TRBJ2-3; clone size: -; CDR3 protein: CASSPGQGTDTQYF
V gene: TRBV29-1; J gene: TRBJ1-6; clone size: -; CDR3 protein: CSVKDSSSNSPLHF
V gene: TRBV11-3; J gene: TRBJ2-7; clone size: -; CDR3 protein: CASSSHRDRFYEQYF
V gene: TRBV29-1; J gene: TRBJ1-1; clone size: -; CDR3 protein: CSVAFAQGTEAFF
V gene: TRBV11-3; J gene: TRBJ2-5; clone size: few; CDR3 protein: CASSFAGGLETQYF
V gene: TRBV19; J gene: TRBJ2-3; clone size: -; CDR3 protein: CASRFGTGFTDTQYF
V gene: TRBV18; J gene: TRBJ2-1; clone size: -; CDR3 protein: CASSTRTGGKRNEQFF
V gene: TRBV9; J gene: TRBJ2-1; clone size: few; CDR3 protein: CASTTGGRDEQFF
V gene: TRBV11-3; J gene: TRBJ2-6; clone size: medium-sized; CDR3 protein: CASSRRDIFTGANVLTF
V gene: TRBV6-8; J gene: TRBJ2-7; clone size: -; CDR3 protein: CATGTYGYEQYF
V gene: TRBV6-8; J gene: TRBJ1-5; clone size: few; CDR3 protein: CANDRVLTYNQPQHF
V gene: TRBV6-8; J gene: TRBJ2-5; clone size: few; CDR3 protein: CASSVGLEAQYF
V gene: TRBV6-7; J gene: TRBJ1-1; clone size: -; CDR3 protein: CASSYGVGLGHEAFF
V gene: TRBV11-3; J gene: TRBJ1-2; clone size: few; CDR3 protein: CASSPLVGGLYGYTF
V gene: TRBV12-5; J gene: TRBJ1-2; clone size: -; CDR3 protein: CASGLIGGQGYGYTF
V gene: TRBV6-8; J gene: TRBJ2-1; clone size: medium-sized; CDR3 protein: CASSYSLAGGFNEQFF
V gene: TRBV28; J gene: TRBJ1-1; clone size: -; CDR3 protein: CASSRPQRNTEAFF
V gene: TRBV11-3; J gene: TRBJ1-6; clone size: medium-sized; CDR3 protein: CASSLGSDNSPLHF
V gene: TRBV9; J gene: TRBJ2-7; clone size: few; CDR3 protein: CASSVHPGERGAPYEQYF
V gene: TRBV6-8; J gene: TRBJ2-1; clone size: medium-sized; CDR3 protein: CASKRTGGREQFF
V gene: TRBV28; J gene: TRBJ2-7; clone size: -; CDR3 protein: CASSSHRDNPYEQYF
V gene: TRBV6-8; J gene: TRBJ2-2; clone size: few; CDR3 protein: CASRDPLAGELFF
V gene: TRBV6-1; J gene: TRBJ2-7; clone size: large; CDR3 protein: CASSEGAGYNEQYF
V gene: TRBV10-2; J gene: TRBJ2-3; clone size: few; CDR3 protein: CAISEAFSDDTDTQYF